A selection of T cell receptor beta chains follows, all from one sample in a study of response to subunit inactivated influenza vaccine. A single record per CDR3 protein comes from TCRdb applying MiXCR to the RT-PCR reads. The sample has around 170,000 distinct CDR3 sequences; roughly a tenth are singletons. This specimen was CD8+ T cells sorted from PBMCs, taken less than 30 months after vaccination. Every receptor here comes from a man between 50 and 75 years old who received an inactivated influenza vaccine. The CDR3 runs from the conserved cysteine through the conserved F or W. Each record gives: V gene, J gene, CDR3 protein.

TRBV7-6,TRBJ2-2,CASSRLAGRGGELFF
TRBV15,TRBJ2-7,CATSGRWDEQYF
TRBV11-2,TRBJ2-3,CASSLDHPTDTQYF
TRBV27,TRBJ1-5,CASSPLESNQPQHF
TRBV5-1,TRBJ2-4,CASSLGNTGVKNIQYF
TRBV20-1,TRBJ2-2,CSARVMGTNTGELFF
TRBV6-2/TRBV6-3,TRBJ1-1,CASSYSDRVTEAFF
TRBV4-1,TRBJ1-2,CAISPRRDYDYGYTF
TRBV20-1,TRBJ2-7,CSARSGQESSYEQYF
TRBV7-9,TRBJ2-7,CASGLADYEQYF
TRBV12-5,TRBJ2-1,CASAPTPTSFNEQFF
TRBV11-2,TRBJ2-7,CASSLGDSEYEQYF
TRBV30,TRBJ2-1,CAWRGTSDFSYNEQFF
TRBV25-1,TRBJ2-7,CASSHGTGSYEQYF
TRBV28,TRBJ1-4,CASSRDQEEEKLFF
TRBV6-5,TRBJ2-4,CASSYPGTPIAKNIQYF
TRBV3-1,TRBJ2-5,CATCQRGTRDPYQETQYF
TRBV16,TRBJ1-1,CASSQSTNIWAFF
TRBV7-8,TRBJ2-3,CASNSRRTDTQYF
TRBV6-5,TRBJ2-7,CASSYGQETGYEQYF
TRBV10-2,TRBJ2-7,CASSSGTVYEQYF
TRBV4-3,TRBJ2-7,CASSQGTSGVYEQYF
TRBV27,TRBJ1-4,CASSLWGPTTNEKLFF
TRBV9,TRBJ1-1,CASSEGWGYTEAFF
TRBV7-9,TRBJ1-2,CASSLAAADGYTF
TRBV6-2/TRBV6-3,TRBJ2-7,CASSVGLARMSSYEQYF
TRBV16,TRBJ2-7,CASSPPGGEQYF
TRBV6-5,TRBJ1-2,CATRRDNYGYTF
TRBV2,TRBJ2-1,CASREDRGGYNEQFF
TRBV10-2,TRBJ2-7,CASSLGQIHYEQYF
TRBV6-1,TRBJ2-4,CASSTRAGTLAKNIQYF
TRBV4-3,TRBJ2-7,CASSQDPAGGPYEQYF
TRBV4-2,TRBJ2-2,CASSQEPGNTGELFF
TRBV12-3/TRBV12-4,TRBJ2-3,CASSSTSDPAETDTQYF
TRBV24-1,TRBJ2-1,CATGSGGSYNEQFF
TRBV4-2,TRBJ2-3,CASSQDGLADAFTDTQYF
TRBV4-3,TRBJ2-1,CASSQETSGGASNEQFF
TRBV12-3/TRBV12-4,TRBJ2-3,CASSLGGLDTDTQYF